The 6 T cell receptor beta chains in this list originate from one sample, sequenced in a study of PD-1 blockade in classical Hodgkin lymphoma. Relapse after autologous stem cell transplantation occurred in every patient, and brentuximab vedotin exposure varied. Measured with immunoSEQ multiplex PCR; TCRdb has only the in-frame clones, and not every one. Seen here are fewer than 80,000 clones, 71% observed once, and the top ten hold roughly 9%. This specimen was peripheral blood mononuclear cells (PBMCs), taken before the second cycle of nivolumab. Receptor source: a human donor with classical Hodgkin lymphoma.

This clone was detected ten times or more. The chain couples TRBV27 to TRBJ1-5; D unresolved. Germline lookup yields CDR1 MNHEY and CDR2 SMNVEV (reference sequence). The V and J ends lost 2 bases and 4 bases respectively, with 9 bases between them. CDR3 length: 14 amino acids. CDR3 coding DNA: TGTGCCAGCAGTTTAGGAGGGAAGAATCAGCCCCAGCATTTT. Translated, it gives CASSLGGKNQPQHF.

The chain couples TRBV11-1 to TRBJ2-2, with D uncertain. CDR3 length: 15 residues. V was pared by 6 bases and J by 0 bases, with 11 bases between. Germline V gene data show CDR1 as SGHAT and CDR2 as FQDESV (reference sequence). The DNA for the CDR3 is TGTGCCAGCAGTCTCCTAAGTGCGAACACCGGGGAGCTGTTTTTT. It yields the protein CASSLLSANTGELFF.

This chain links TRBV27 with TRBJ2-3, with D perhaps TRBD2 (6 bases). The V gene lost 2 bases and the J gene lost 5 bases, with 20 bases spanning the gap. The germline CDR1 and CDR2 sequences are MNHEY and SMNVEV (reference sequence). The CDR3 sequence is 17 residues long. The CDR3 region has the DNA TGTGCCAGCAGTTTACAGGGCGGGACCTCGGGAATAGATACGCAGTATTTT. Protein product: CASSLQGGTSGIDTQYF.

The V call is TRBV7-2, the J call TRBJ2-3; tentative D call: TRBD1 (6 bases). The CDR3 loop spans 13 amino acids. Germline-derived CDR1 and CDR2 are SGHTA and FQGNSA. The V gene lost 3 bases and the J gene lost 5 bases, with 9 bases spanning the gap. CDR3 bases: TGTGCCAGCAGCTTCCTACAGGGAGATACGCAGTATTTT. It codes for CASSFLQGDTQYF.

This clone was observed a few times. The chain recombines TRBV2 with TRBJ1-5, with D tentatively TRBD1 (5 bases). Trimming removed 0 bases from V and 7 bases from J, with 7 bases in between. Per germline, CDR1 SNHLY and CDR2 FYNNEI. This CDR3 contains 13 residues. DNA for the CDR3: TGTGCCAGCAGTGAAGCGAGGGACCAGCCCCAGCATTTT. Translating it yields CASSEARDQPQHF.

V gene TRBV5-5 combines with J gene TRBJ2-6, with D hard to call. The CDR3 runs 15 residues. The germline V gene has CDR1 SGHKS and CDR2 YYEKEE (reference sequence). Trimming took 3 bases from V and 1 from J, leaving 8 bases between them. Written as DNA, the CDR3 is TGTGCCAGCAGCTCCTCAGGATCTGGGGCCAACGTCCTGACTTTC. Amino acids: CASSSSGSGANVLTF. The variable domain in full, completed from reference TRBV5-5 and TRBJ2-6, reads DAGVTQSPTHLIKTRGQQVTLRCSPISGHKSVSWYQQVLGQGPQFIFQYYEKEERGRGNFPDRFSARQFPNYSSELNVNALLLGDSALYLCASSSSGSGANVLTFGAGSRLTVL.